This T cell receptor (beta chain) comes out of a study of PD-L1 blockade in urothelial cancer. The protocol was immunoSEQ multiplex PCR, while the TCRdb copy is restricted to in-frame clones and leaves out a portion. This table has around 32,000 clones, 75% to 90% appearing once. Looked up from germline, CDR1 is LGHNA and CDR2 is YNFKEQ. Trimming removed 1 base at V and 2 bases at J, with 11 bases between. This CDR3 has 16 amino acids. This TCR was sampled from a man aged 50-60 years with urothelial cancer. The chain links TRBV4-2 to TRBJ1-4, with D maybe TRBD1 (6 bases). The sequencing here drew on PBMCs, taken around atezolizumab (anti-PD-L1) treatment. This chain's CDR3 is CASSQAGGGTNEKLFF. As DNA, the CDR3 is TGTGCCAGCAGCCAAGCGGGAGGGGGTACTAATGAAAAACTGTTTTTT.